These T cell receptor beta chains were read from a single sample in a study of blood T cells in healthy people across ages. TCRdb re-derived calls from the 5' RACE reads in MiXCR, one entry per CDR3 protein. The sample lists roughly 700,000 distinct CDR3 sequences, around 25% seen once, with under 9.5% in the top ten. The same sample was also used in a study of T cells of mothers and their children.

Material for sequencing was blood. Receptor source: a boy aged 5-17 years in good health. Both conserved end residues are part of each CDR3. Fields, in order: D gene, clone size, V gene, J gene, CDR3 protein, CDR3 DNA. D genes are given only for firm matches. Clone size is shown for a subset of rows, as once, few, many or a class of expanded clone.

d_gene: TRBD2
abundance: NA
v_gene: TRBV18
j_gene: TRBJ2-1
CDR3aa: CASSPLDSGAYNEQFF
CDR3nt: TGTGCCAGCTCACCACTAGATAGCGGGGCCTACAATGAGCAGTTCTTC

d_gene: NA
abundance: few
v_gene: TRBV6-5
j_gene: TRBJ1-4
CDR3aa: CASSYSGLNEKLFF
CDR3nt: TGTGCCAGCAGTTACTCGGGGTTGAATGAAAAACTGTTTTTT

d_gene: TRBD2
abundance: NA
v_gene: TRBV6-1
j_gene: TRBJ2-7
CDR3aa: CASTGGRARYEQYF
CDR3nt: TGTGCCAGCACTGGCGGGAGGGCCAGATACGAGCAGTACTTC

d_gene: TRBD2
abundance: few
v_gene: TRBV3-1
j_gene: TRBJ2-5
CDR3aa: CASSPVPAGEETQYF
CDR3nt: TGTGCCAGCAGCCCAGTACCAGCGGGGGAGGAGACCCAGTACTTC

d_gene: TRBD1
abundance: few
v_gene: TRBV5-1
j_gene: TRBJ1-2
CDR3aa: CASSRRDRDYGYTF
CDR3nt: TGCGCCAGCAGTAGGAGGGACAGAGACTATGGCTACACCTTC

d_gene: NA
abundance: few
v_gene: TRBV29-1
j_gene: TRBJ2-1
CDR3aa: CSAHAGGANYNEQFF
CDR3nt: TGCAGCGCACACGCAGGGGGGGCAAACTACAATGAGCAGTTCTTC

d_gene: TRBD1
abundance: NA
v_gene: TRBV9
j_gene: TRBJ2-5
CDR3aa: CASSHGQGVFETQYF
CDR3nt: TGTGCCAGCAGCCATGGACAGGGGGTGTTCGAGACCCAGTACTTC

d_gene: NA
abundance: NA
v_gene: TRBV7-2
j_gene: TRBJ1-1
CDR3aa: CASSLVRQNTEAFF
CDR3nt: TGTGCCAGCAGCTTAGTTCGACAGAACACTGAAGCTTTCTTT

d_gene: TRBD2
abundance: NA
v_gene: TRBV11-3
j_gene: TRBJ2-5
CDR3aa: CASSPGTSGVKTQYF
CDR3nt: TGTGCCAGCAGCCCCGGGACTAGCGGAGTCAAGACCCAGTACTTC

d_gene: TRBD1
abundance: NA
v_gene: TRBV20-1
j_gene: TRBJ2-7
CDR3aa: CSARDHRGGSYEQYF
CDR3nt: TGCAGTGCTAGAGATCACAGGGGTGGGTCCTACGAGCAGTACTTC

d_gene: TRBD2
abundance: few
v_gene: TRBV7-2
j_gene: TRBJ2-3
CDR3aa: CASSQGLGSSTDTQYF
CDR3nt: TGTGCCAGCAGCCAGGGACTAGGCTCTAGCACAGATACGCAGTATTTT

d_gene: TRBD1
abundance: NA
v_gene: TRBV6-1
j_gene: TRBJ1-4
CDR3aa: CASSVTGTGDGKLFF
CDR3nt: TGTGCCAGCAGTGTAACCGGGACAGGGGATGGAAAACTGTTTTTT

d_gene: NA
abundance: NA
v_gene: TRBV10-3
j_gene: TRBJ2-7
CDR3aa: CAISESTQGGETQHF
CDR3nt: TGTGCCATCAGTGAGTCGACCCAGGGCGGGGAGACCCAGCACTTC

d_gene: NA
abundance: few
v_gene: TRBV7-2
j_gene: TRBJ2-1
CDR3aa: CASSLTQGNEQFF
CDR3nt: TGTGCCAGCAGCTTAACACAGGGCAATGAGCAGTTCTTC

d_gene: NA
abundance: few
v_gene: TRBV10-3
j_gene: TRBJ2-7
CDR3aa: CAISESYSSYEQYF
CDR3nt: TGTGCCATCAGTGAGTCTTACAGCTCCTACGAGCAGTACTTC

d_gene: TRBD1
abundance: NA
v_gene: TRBV2
j_gene: TRBJ2-7
CDR3aa: CASSPQGTHEQYF
CDR3nt: TGTGCCAGCAGCCCACAGGGGACCCACGAGCAGTACTTC

d_gene: NA
abundance: few
v_gene: TRBV5-1
j_gene: TRBJ2-7
CDR3aa: CASSIDQTYEQYF
CDR3nt: TGCGCCAGCAGCATAGACCAAACCTACGAGCAGTACTTC

d_gene: TRBD2
abundance: NA
v_gene: TRBV29-1
j_gene: TRBJ2-3
CDR3aa: CSVGGTSGRRDTQYF
CDR3nt: TGCAGCGTTGGGGGGACTAGCGGGAGAAGAGATACGCAGTATTTT

d_gene: NA
abundance: once
v_gene: TRBV7-8
j_gene: TRBJ2-7
CDR3aa: CASSLITVGLDGQYF
CDR3nt: TGTGCCAGCAGCTTAATTACAGTGGGGTTGGACGGGCAGTACTTC

d_gene: TRBD2
abundance: NA
v_gene: TRBV20-1
j_gene: TRBJ2-7
CDR3aa: CSAREPVNSGRAVSYEQYF
CDR3nt: TGCAGTGCTAGAGAACCGGTAAATAGCGGGAGGGCCGTGTCCTACGAGCAGTACTTC

d_gene: NA
abundance: NA
v_gene: TRBV3-1
j_gene: TRBJ1-4
CDR3aa: CASSQEGRKLFF
CDR3nt: TGTGCCAGCAGCCAAGAAGGAAGGAAACTGTTTTTT

d_gene: NA
abundance: NA
v_gene: TRBV29-1
j_gene: TRBJ2-7
CDR3aa: CSVLDSYPPYEQYF
CDR3nt: TGCAGCGTTCTCGACAGCTATCCACCCTACGAGCAGTACTTC

d_gene: TRBD1
abundance: few
v_gene: TRBV7-2
j_gene: TRBJ2-3
CDR3aa: CASSPRDRVTDTQYF
CDR3nt: TGTGCCAGCAGCCCGCGGGACAGGGTAACAGATACGCAGTATTTT

d_gene: TRBD1
abundance: NA
v_gene: TRBV12-3/TRBV12-4
j_gene: TRBJ2-4
CDR3aa: CASSRQGADKNIQYF
CDR3nt: TGTGCCAGCAGTAGACAGGGGGCAGACAAAAACATTCAGTACTTC

d_gene: NA
abundance: NA
v_gene: TRBV2
j_gene: TRBJ2-5
CDR3aa: CASSGGGGMETQYF
CDR3nt: TGTGCCAGCAGTGGTGGCGGTGGGATGGAGACCCAGTACTTC

d_gene: TRBD2
abundance: few
v_gene: TRBV13
j_gene: TRBJ2-5
CDR3aa: CASSPGTSGSQETQYF
CDR3nt: TGTGCCAGCAGCCCGGGGACTAGCGGGAGTCAAGAGACCCAGTACTTC

d_gene: NA
abundance: NA
v_gene: TRBV5-6
j_gene: TRBJ2-7
CDR3aa: CASSLRALAYEQYF
CDR3nt: TGTGCCAGCAGCTTGAGGGCTCTTGCCTACGAGCAGTACTTC

d_gene: TRBD1
abundance: NA
v_gene: TRBV9
j_gene: TRBJ1-6
CDR3aa: CASRDPTGGNSPLHF
CDR3nt: TGTGCCAGCAGAGACCCGACAGGGGGCAATTCACCCCTCCACTTT

d_gene: TRBD2
abundance: NA
v_gene: TRBV7-9
j_gene: TRBJ2-1
CDR3aa: CASSSTPGLAASYNEQFF
CDR3nt: TGTGCCAGCAGCTCCACTCCAGGACTAGCGGCCTCCTACAATGAGCAGTTCTTC

d_gene: NA
abundance: NA
v_gene: TRBV12-3/TRBV12-4
j_gene: TRBJ2-1
CDR3aa: CASNFRRFDEQFF
CDR3nt: TGTGCCAGCAACTTTAGACGATTTGATGAGCAGTTCTTC

d_gene: TRBD2
abundance: NA
v_gene: TRBV7-9
j_gene: TRBJ2-2
CDR3aa: CASSFGLAGGKVAGELFF
CDR3nt: TGTGCCAGCAGCTTCGGACTAGCGGGAGGCAAAGTAGCCGGGGAGCTGTTTTTT

d_gene: TRBD1
abundance: NA
v_gene: TRBV11-1
j_gene: TRBJ2-1
CDR3aa: CASSSPIDTGGHSSYNEQFF
CDR3nt: TGTGCCAGCAGCTCGCCGATTGACACAGGGGGACACAGCTCCTACAATGAGCAGTTCTTC

d_gene: TRBD1
abundance: NA
v_gene: TRBV19
j_gene: TRBJ2-1
CDR3aa: CATRPGQVIYNEQFF
CDR3nt: TGTGCCACTAGGCCCGGACAGGTCATTTACAATGAGCAGTTCTTC